The entry below describes one T cell receptor (beta chain). This clonotype was counted only a few times. This clone's antigen is unknown. No much larger clonotype is one base removed from it; base qualities were not supplied. Receptor amplification or capture employed UMI-ligation and nested PCR. To cover both TRBC1 and TRBC2, the beta constant-region primer consisted of an equimolar mix of two oligonucleotides. Four rounds of PCR, combining the SP2 primer with nested alpha and beta constant-region primers, were used to amplify the ligated cDNA. A single-stranded oligonucleotide bearing the SP2 primer plus a 12-nucleotide UMI was ligated onto the 3' end of the cDNA by T4 RNA ligase 1. Incubation of the ligation reaction was carried out at 16 degrees C for roughly 19-24 hours. PCR2 was usually performed as a SYBR Green qPCR and halted at a preset threshold so that over-amplification would not occur. Agencourt AMPure XP magnetic beads were used for all purifications after the first. Library quantification was done by Qubit, followed by a TapeStation check on which the main peak was expected at around 650 bp. Pooled libraries were sequenced on an Illumina MiSeq with v2 2x251 paired-end kits, typically giving roughly 0.9-2.1 million reads per sample. Each sample's library went into the pool at roughly 4 nM, and roughly 5-8% PhiX was added to help with cluster recognition. On the authors' methods: V and J genes were assigned to Demultiplexor-processed FASTQ reads by Decombinator through tag matching, with a single base-pair mismatch being allowed. Collapsinator relied on UMIs to fix sequencing errors as well as frequency errors caused by PCR heterogeneity. CDR3Translator translated TCRs and extracted CDR3s from the conserved cysteine to the FGXG phenylalanine, flagging non-productive sequences. Gini, Shannon entropy and inverse Simpson indices were computed after subsampling the repertoires to the same number of UMI-defined TCRs. Power-law fits to clonotype abundance distributions were performed by maximum likelihood within the linear range. When run on a single naive CD8 sample, MIGEC and the pipeline yielded similar UMI counts, similar unique TCR numbers and similar clonal distributions. One analysis removed from the naive repertoire any naive TCRs that were also present in any memory subset from the same donor. A set of under 8,500 CMV-associated CDR3 sequences, compiled from VDJdb and a published dataset, was used to search the repertoires. The public reads were quality trimmed at Q25 with fastp and then assembled into clones with MiXCR by TCRdb, keeping productive beta chains. Rows with a matching CDR3 protein are joined into one entry that keeps the most common DNA and genes. TCRdb's processing, not the authors' own work, is the source of the V and J calls. The sample records approximately 150,000 distinct CDR3 sequences, roughly 22% of which are singletons. Roughly 0.1% of the sample comes from the top ten.

The data stem from a study of naive and memory T cell subsets listed by TCRdb under 2017. For context, the study as a whole: Sorted naive and memory T cell subsets from peripheral blood were analyzed in the study using a UMI-based, open-source pipeline for TCR alpha and beta sequencing. IgG serology results and the functional CMV T cell responses were in complete agreement. RNA was DNase-treated and reverse transcribed with TCR constant-region primers, mostly using SuperScript III. What the work shows at the level of the full study, not this receptor alone: Once error correction was done, more than 85% of naive TCR sequences showed up just once, which made the naive abundance distributions much steeper than those of the memory subsets. A few larger clonotypes were present in naive repertoires, especially CD8 naive repertoires, and these clonotypes were possibly memory cells re-expressing CD45RA. TCR abundance followed a power law with an exponent that was different for naive and memory subsets but consistent across the three individuals. In both CD4 and CD8 cells, a rise in Gini index and a fall in Shannon and inverse Simpson diversity were observed from naive through CM, EM and EMRA. RNA-based TCR counts may be influenced by expression changes linked to T cell activation and differentiation. Each clonotype was defined as a single alpha or beta chain sequence rather than as a paired alpha/beta receptor. No ground truth was available to validate the repertoire findings for the naive and memory subsets.

The CDR3 contains 14 residues, cysteine and phenylalanine counted. Only the CDR3 portion is preserved as DNA: 42 bases, with reading frame beginning at the first base. Trimming accounts for 6 bases at V and 2 bases at J, while the number of junction bases matched to no gene is 7. CDR1 MNHEY and CDR2 SMNVEV were looked up in the germline V gene (reference sequence). From the second PCR step onward, the TCR alpha chain libraries and the TCR beta chain libraries were amplified separately. The CMV status of each donor was determined by measuring IFNgamma production from CD4+ T cells after fresh PBMCs had been stimulated overnight with CMV viral lysate. CD4 T cells were positively selected with Miltenyi beads, followed by positive selection of CD8 T cells from the CD4-negative fraction. After staining for CD3, CD4, CD8, CD45RA, CD27 and a live/dead dye, cells were sorted on a BD Aria II into four subsets based on CD45RA and CD27. Blood came from three healthy volunteers, each fractionated into CD4 and CD8 T cells and then into four differentiation subsets. About 0.11 L of peripheral blood was taken from each donor, and PBMC were separated by density-gradient centrifugation on Ficoll-Paque PLUS. The sorted cells were lysed in RLT buffer, after which RNA was extracted using a Qiagen RNeasy kit and kept at -80 degrees C.

The V and J genes are TRBV27 and TRBJ2-7; 7 bases in between match TRBD2. The sequenced sample was naive CD4+ T cells from blood. Explained via the paper, the cell subset or site label denotes: naive T cells, CD45RA high CD27+. The TCR sequence derives from a human donor in good health. DNA sequence: TGTGCCAGCAGAAGGACTAGAGACACCTACGAGCAGTACTTC. Translation gives CASRRTRDTYEQYF.